This entry lists 5 T cell receptor beta chains sequenced from one sample in a study of radiation and T cells in renal cell carcinoma. This sample's time point: blood 2 weeks post-SBRT. Specified treatment: 15 Gy SBRT to primary tumor, nephrectomy 4 weeks later. The assay was immunoSEQ multiplex PCR, and TCRdb's table has in-frame clones only and misses some. The data show more than 75,000 clones, 80% to 90% seen once. This material consisted of blood, taken from a patient whose treatment included radiotherapy and nephrectomy. The receptors originated from a woman between 50 and 59 years old with renal cell carcinoma.

This clone was observed a handful of times. The chain is built from TRBV11-2 and TRBJ1-3; tentatively, D is TRBD1 (5 bases). The CDR3 totals 16 residues. The germline gives CDR1 SGHAT, CDR2 FQNNGV. Trimming took 6 bases from V and 0 from J, leaving 15 bases between them. CDR3 DNA sequence: TGTGCCAGCAGACCATTGGGGGAGAACTCTGGAAACACCATATATTTT. It yields the protein CASRPLGENSGNTIYF.

The rearrangement uses TRBV7-6 and TRBJ2-3, with D uncertain. V lost 5 bases and J 6 bases, leaving 15 bases between the germline ends. Germline V gene data show CDR1 as SGHVS and CDR2 as FNYEAQ. CDR3 length: 14 amino acids. The CDR3 DNA follows: TGTGCCAGCAGCATAACCGGGCCCTCCGATACGCAGTATTTT. It specifies CASSITGPSDTQYF.

The chain carries TRBV28 and TRBJ2-2; 8 nucleotides match TRBD1. The CDR3 contains 14 residues. CDR1 and CDR2 (germline): MDHEN, SYDVKM. J was trimmed by 7 bases and V by 2 bases; bases with no gene match: 3. DNA for the CDR3: TGTGCCAGCAGTTTACAGGGGGCAGGCGGGGAGCTGTTTTTT. Its protein is CASSLQGAGGELFF.

The chain recombines TRBV10-1 with TRBJ2-7, with D hard to call. CDR3 length: 13 amino acids. Trimming took off 4 bases at V and 0 bases at J, with 7 bases between the two ends. In germline, CDR1 is WNHNN, CDR2 SYGVQD (reference sequence). The CDR3 region has the DNA TGCGCCAGCAGTGGGCCGGTCTCCTACGAGCAGTACTTC. Protein: CASSGPVSYEQYF.

This chain connects TRBV5-3 to TRBJ2-1; possible D gene TRBD2, 6 bases. TRBV5-3 is designated an ORF whose function remains uncertain. The V gene lost 10 bases and the J gene lost 2 bases, with 13 bases spanning the gap. The CDR3 runs 13 residues. DNA for the CDR3: TGTGCCCGGAGGGAGTTGACCTACAATGAGCAGTTCTTC. Amino acids: CARRELTYNEQFF.